The 10 T cell receptor beta chains given below trace back to one sample, sequenced in a study of Ad26.COV2.S vaccination and SARS-CoV-2 variants. Regarding treatment: roughly 19 received Ad26.COV2.S at low or high dose, single or two shots; 5 received placebo; per-sample allocation not given. After the first vaccine or placebo injection, samples were drawn on day 63. Generated by immunoSEQ multiplex PCR, the TCRdb table keeps only in-frame clones and is missing some. The sample lists 300,000 to 400,000 clones, 88% occurring once. The sequencing here drew on peripheral blood, taken in a trial of Ad26.COV2.S vaccine versus placebo. Receptors originate from a person between 18 and 65 years old who received the Ad26.COV2.S COVID-19 vaccine or a placebo.

DNA for the CDR3: TGCGCCAGCAGCCCAGAGGGGTTGGGTACTGGGGAGACCCAGTACTTC. Translating it yields CASSPEGLGTGETQYF. The rearrangement joins TRBV5-1 to TRBJ2-5; perhaps D is TRBD1 or TRBD2 (5 bases each). From germline, CDR1 is SGHRS and CDR2 YFSETQ. The CDR3 is 16 amino acids. V was trimmed by 4 bases and J by 5 bases, leaving 21 bases between them.

The chain employs TRBV12-3 or TRBV12-4 and TRBJ1-5; maybe TRBD1 (6 bases). The CDR3 loop spans 11 amino acids. V was cut by 4 bases and J by 11 bases, with 9 bases left in between. The CDR3 sequence: CASSSQGTQHF. The CDR3 bases are TGTGCCAGCAGTTCACAGGGTACCCAGCATTTT.

The chain recombines TRBV5-1 with TRBJ1-6; 7 bases fit TRBD1. V lost 3 bases and J lost 0; bases outside the gene matches: 6. CDR3 length equals 17 residues. Germline lookup yields CDR1 SGHRS and CDR2 YFSETQ. CDR3 amino acids: CASSYDRVSSYNSPLHF. The CDR3 DNA is TGCGCCAGCAGCTACGACAGGGTCAGCTCCTATAATTCACCCCTCCACTTT.

This chain uses TRBV7-6 with TRBJ2-7; perhaps D is TRBD1 or TRBD2 (5 bases each). Germline CDR1 SGHVS, CDR2 FNYEAQ. The CDR3 is 15 amino acids. Trimming stripped 0 bases from V and 4 bases from J, with 13 bases between. CDR3 region: CASSLAQGGGYEQYF. CDR3 DNA sequence: TGTGCCAGCAGCTTAGCCCAGGGTGGGGGTTACGAGCAGTACTTC. The full variable domain, completed using reference TRBV7-6 and TRBJ2-7, is GAGVSQSPRYKVTKRGQDVALRCDPISGHVSLYWYRQALGQGPEFLTYFNYEAQQDKSGLPNDRFSAERPEGSISTLTIQRTEQRDSAMYRCASSLAQGGGYEQYFGPGTRLTVT.

J is TRBJ1-2 and V is TRBV2; tentatively, D is TRBD1 (5 bases). Germline lookup yields CDR1 SNHLY and CDR2 FYNNEI. V lost 3 bases and J lost 4, with 12 bases in between. This CDR3 has 14 amino acids. CDR3 sequence: CASSDPGQAYGYTF. The CDR3 coding sequence is TGTGCCAGCAGTGACCCTGGACAAGCCTATGGCTACACCTTC.

The rearrangement uses TRBV7-3 and TRBJ1-2; 8 bases fit TRBD1. Germline CDR1 and CDR2: SGHTA and FQGTGA. With V trimmed by 3 bases and J by 8 bases, 14 bases remained unmatched. The CDR3 consists of 16 residues. The CDR3 DNA reads as TGTGCCAGCAGCTTGACCCTAAACACCAGGGGGCAAGGCTACACCTTC. Translation gives CASSLTLNTRGQGYTF.

The rearrangement links TRBV2 to TRBJ2-2, with 8 positions matching TRBD2. V shed 9 bases and J 8 bases; nucleotides not matched to a gene: 14. CDR3 length equals 15 residues. Germline loops: CDR1 SNHLY, CDR2 FYNNEI. The DNA of the CDR3 is TGTGCCAGTTCCCCCGGGCGGGGGGCCTGGGGGGAGCTGTTTTTT. It translates to CASSPGRGAWGELFF.

The chain employs TRBV7-2 and TRBJ2-7; tentatively, D is TRBD2 (6 bases). CDR3 length equals 15 residues. The germline gives CDR1 SGHTA, CDR2 FQGNSA. Trimming removed 6 bases from V and 0 bases from J, with 15 bases in between. The CDR3 DNA follows: TGTGCCAGCAGGACCGGGACTCAGAGCTCCTACGAGCAGTACTTC. Encoded protein: CASRTGTQSSYEQYF.

This chain joins TRBV18 and TRBJ2-7, with D unresolved. CDR3 length: 14 residues. The V gene lost 2 bases and the J gene lost 0 bases, with 8 bases spanning the gap. CDR1 is KGHSH, CDR2 LQKENI, per germline. The CDR3 nucleotides are TGTGCCAGCTCACCAGACTGGAGCTCCTACGAGCAGTACTTC. The encoded protein is CASSPDWSSYEQYF.

The chain joins TRBV4-1 to TRBJ1-5; D is uncertain. This CDR3 is built from 14 residues. V shed 4 bases and J shed 3 bases, with 10 bases lying between them. Germline V CDR1 and CDR2: MGHRA, YSYEKL. CDR3 DNA: TGCGCCAGCAGCCCCGGGGTAGTCAATCAGCCCCAGCATTTT. Amino acid sequence: CASSPGVVNQPQHF.